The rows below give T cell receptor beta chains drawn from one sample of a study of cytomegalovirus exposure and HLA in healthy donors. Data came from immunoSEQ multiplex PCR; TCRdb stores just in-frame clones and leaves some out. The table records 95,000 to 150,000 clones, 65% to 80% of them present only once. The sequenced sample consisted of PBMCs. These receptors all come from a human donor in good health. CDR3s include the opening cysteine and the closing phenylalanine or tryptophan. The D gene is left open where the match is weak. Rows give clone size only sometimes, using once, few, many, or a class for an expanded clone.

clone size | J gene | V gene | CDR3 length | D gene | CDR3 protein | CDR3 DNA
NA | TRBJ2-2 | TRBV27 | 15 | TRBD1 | CASSDRGQNTGELFF | TGTGCCAGCAGCGACAGGGGCCAGAACACCGGGGAGCTGTTTTTT
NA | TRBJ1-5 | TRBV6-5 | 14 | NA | CASRLQGGNQPQHF | TGTGCCAGCAGGCTCCAGGGTGGAAATCAGCCCCAGCATTTT
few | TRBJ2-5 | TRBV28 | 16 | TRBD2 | CASSPTGLAGVETQYF | TGTGCCAGCAGCCCTACCGGACTAGCGGGAGTAGAGACCCAGTACTTC
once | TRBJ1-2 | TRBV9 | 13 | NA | CASSPSGYYGYTF | TGTGCCAGCAGCCCCTCGGGTTACTATGGCTACACCTTC
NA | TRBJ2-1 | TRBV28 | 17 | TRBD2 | CASTPPGLAGVFNEQFF | TGTGCCAGCACCCCTCCGGGACTAGCGGGAGTGTTCAATGAGCAGTTCTTC
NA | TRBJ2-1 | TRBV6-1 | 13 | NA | CASSEGGGYEQFF | TGTGCCAGCAGTGAAGGGGGGGGCTATGAGCAGTTCTTC
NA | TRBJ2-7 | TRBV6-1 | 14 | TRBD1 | CASTPLQGGYEQYF | TGTGCCAGCACCCCTTTACAGGGGGGTTACGAGCAGTACTTC
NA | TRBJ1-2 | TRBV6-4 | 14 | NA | CASSEGGLSDGYTF | TGTGCCAGCAGTGAGGGGGGGTTATCGGATGGCTACACCTTC
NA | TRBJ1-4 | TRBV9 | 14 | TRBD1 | CASSARQGDEKLFF | TGTGCCAGCAGCGCCAGACAGGGGGACGAAAAACTGTTTTTT
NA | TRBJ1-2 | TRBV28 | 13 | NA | CASSPSFNYGYTF | TGTGCCAGCAGTCCCTCTTTTAACTATGGCTACACCTTC
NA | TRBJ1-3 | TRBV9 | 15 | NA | CASSVLTGPGNTIYF | TGTGCCAGCAGCGTCCTAACAGGGCCTGGAAACACCATATATTTT
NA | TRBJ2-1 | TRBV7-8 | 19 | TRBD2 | CASSSPGSVAGGGYNEQFF | TGTGCCAGCAGCTCGCCAGGGAGTGTTGCGGGAGGGGGGTACAATGAGCAGTTCTTC
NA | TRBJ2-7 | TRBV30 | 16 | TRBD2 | CAWSDTGTSGTYEQYF | TGTGCCTGGAGCGACACCGGGACTAGCGGAACCTACGAGCAGTACTTC
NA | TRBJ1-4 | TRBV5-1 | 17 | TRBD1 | CASSLGYGTGTNEKLFF | TGCGCCAGCAGCTTGGGATACGGGACAGGGACTAATGAAAAACTGTTTTTT
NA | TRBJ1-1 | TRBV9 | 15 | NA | CASSPGVAMNTEAFF | TGTGCCAGCAGCCCCGGGGTAGCCATGAACACTGAAGCTTTCTTT
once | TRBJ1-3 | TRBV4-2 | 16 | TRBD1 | CASSLGQGVSGNTIYF | TGTGCCAGCAGCCTAGGACAGGGAGTATCTGGAAACACCATATATTTT
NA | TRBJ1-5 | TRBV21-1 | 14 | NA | CASRKGGSNQPQHF | TGTGCCAGCCGAAAGGGGGGGAGCAATCAGCCCCAGCATTTT
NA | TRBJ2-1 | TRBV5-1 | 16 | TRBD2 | CASSASSGHSYNEQFF | TGCGCCAGCAGCGCGTCTAGCGGGCACTCCTACAATGAGCAGTTCTTC
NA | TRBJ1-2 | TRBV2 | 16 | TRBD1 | CASSAAGQGANYGYTF | TGTGCCAGCAGCGCTGCCGGACAGGGGGCTAACTATGGCTACACCTTC
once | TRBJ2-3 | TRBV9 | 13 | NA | CASTGTSTDTQYF | TGTGCCAGCACGGGGACTAGCACAGATACGCAGTATTTT
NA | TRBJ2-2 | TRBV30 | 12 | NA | CAWSLRVGELFF | TGTGCCTGGAGTCTCAGGGTCGGGGAGCTGTTTTTT
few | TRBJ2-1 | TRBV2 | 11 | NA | CASTLYNEQFF | TGTGCCAGCACCCTGTACAATGAGCAGTTCTTC
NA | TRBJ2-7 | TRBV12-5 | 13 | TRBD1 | CASGDRGSYEQYF | TGTGCTAGTGGGGACAGGGGGAGCTACGAGCAGTACTTC
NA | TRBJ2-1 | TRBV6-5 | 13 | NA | CASSLSGTTEQFF | TGTGCCAGCAGTTTATCCGGGACAACCGAGCAGTTCTTC
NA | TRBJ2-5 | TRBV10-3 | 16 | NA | CAISENGGGPKETQYF | TGTGCCATCAGTGAGAACGGAGGGGGCCCCAAAGAGACCCAGTACTTC
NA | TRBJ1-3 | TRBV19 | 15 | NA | CASSTGDLSGNTIYF | TGTGCCAGTTCCACGGGGGACCTCTCTGGAAACACCATATATTTT
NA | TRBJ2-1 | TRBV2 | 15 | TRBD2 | CASSDAAGDYNEQFF | TGTGCCAGCAGTGACGCAGCGGGAGACTACAATGAGCAGTTCTTC
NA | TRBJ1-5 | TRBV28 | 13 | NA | CASSFRGRQPQHF | TGTGCCAGCAGTTTCCGGGGGAGGCAGCCCCAGCATTTT
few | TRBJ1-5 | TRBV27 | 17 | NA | CASSSLRGGPSNQPQHF | TGTGCCAGCAGTTCTTTGCGGGGGGGGCCGAGCAATCAGCCCCAGCATTTT
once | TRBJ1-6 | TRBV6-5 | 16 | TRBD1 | CASSYFSGGDNSPLHF | TGTGCCAGCAGTTATTTTTCAGGGGGCGATAATTCACCCCTCCACTTT
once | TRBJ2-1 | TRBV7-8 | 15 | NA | CASSLRRDDYNEQFF | TGTGCCAGCAGCTTGAGGCGGGACGATTACAATGAGCAGTTCTTC
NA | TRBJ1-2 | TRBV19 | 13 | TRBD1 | CASSTGTGFGYTF | TGTGCCAGTAGTACCGGGACAGGGTTTGGCTACACCTTC
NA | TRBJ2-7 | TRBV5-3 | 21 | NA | CARSGGWSGKKTSGPLYEQYF | TGTGCCAGAAGCGGGGGGTGGTCGGGAAAGAAGACCTCGGGACCCCTCTACGAGCAGTACTTC
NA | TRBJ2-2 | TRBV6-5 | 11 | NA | CASRKPRRLFF | TGTGCCAGCAGAAAGCCTCGAAGGCTGTTTTTT
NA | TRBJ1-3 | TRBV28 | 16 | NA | CASSYDASGQGNTIYF | TGTGCCAGCAGCTATGATGCGTCTGGACAGGGAAACACCATATATTTT
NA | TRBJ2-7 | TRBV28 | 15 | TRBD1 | CASRTDRGLTYEQYF | TGTGCCAGCAGAACTGACAGGGGGCTCACCTACGAGCAGTACTTC
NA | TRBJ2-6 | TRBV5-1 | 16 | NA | CASSSDLSSGANVLTF | TGCGCCAGCAGCTCGGACTTAAGCTCTGGGGCCAACGTCCTGACTTTC
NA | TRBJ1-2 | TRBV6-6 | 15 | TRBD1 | CASRLGTGGDRGYTF | TGTGCCAGCAGACTCGGGACAGGGGGCGATCGGGGCTACACCTTC
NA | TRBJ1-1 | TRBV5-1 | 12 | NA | CASSLEYLEAFF | TGCGCCAGCAGCTTGGAGTATCTAGAAGCTTTCTTT
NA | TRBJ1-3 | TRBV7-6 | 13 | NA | CASSPTSGNTIYF | TGTGCCAGCAGCCCCACATCAGGAAACACCATATATTTT
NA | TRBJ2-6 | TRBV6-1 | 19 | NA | CASSEDVGTSRSGANVLTF | TGTGCCAGCAGTGAAGACGTGGGGACTTCTCGCTCTGGGGCCAACGTCCTGACTTTC
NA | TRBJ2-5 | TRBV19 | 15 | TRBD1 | CASSTGTGIQETQYF | TGTGCCAGTAGTACCGGGACAGGGATACAAGAGACCCAGTACTTC
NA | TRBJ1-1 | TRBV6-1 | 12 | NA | CASTPAGTEAFF | TGTGCCAGCACCCCTGCCGGCACTGAAGCTTTCTTT
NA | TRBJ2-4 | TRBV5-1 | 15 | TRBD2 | CASSSQRAGNDIQYF | TGCGCCAGCAGCTCCCAGAGAGCGGGAAACGACATTCAGTACTTC
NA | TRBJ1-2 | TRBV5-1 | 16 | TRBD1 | CASSLGAPGQGYGYTF | TGCGCCAGCAGCTTGGGGGCCCCGGGACAGGGTTATGGCTACACCTTC
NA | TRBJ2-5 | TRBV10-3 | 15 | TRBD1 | CAISEQPGGEETQYF | TGTGCCATCAGTGAGCAACCAGGGGGCGAGGAGACCCAGTACTTC
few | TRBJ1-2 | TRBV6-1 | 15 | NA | CASSEAAPDYYGYTF | TGTGCCAGCAGTGAAGCAGCTCCCGACTACTATGGCTACACCTTC
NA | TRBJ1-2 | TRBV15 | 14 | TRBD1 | CATSKTDRGNGYTF | TGTGCCACCAGCAAGACCGACAGGGGTAATGGCTACACCTTC
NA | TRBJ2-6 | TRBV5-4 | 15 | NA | CASMKQGSGANGLTF | TGTGCCAGCATGAAACAGGGCTCTGGGGCCAACGGCCTGACTTTC
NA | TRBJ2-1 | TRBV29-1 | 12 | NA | CSDETRVNEQFF | TGCAGCGACGAGACGAGGGTCAATGAGCAGTTCTTC
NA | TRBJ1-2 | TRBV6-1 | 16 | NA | CASSEAGLEGHYGYTF | TGTGCCAGCAGTGAAGCAGGGTTGGAGGGGCACTATGGCTACACCTTC
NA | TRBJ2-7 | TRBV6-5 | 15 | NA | CASSQASHSYYEQYF | TGTGCCAGCAGCCAGGCGAGTCACAGTTACTACGAGCAGTACTTC